Shown below are 21 T cell receptor beta chains from a single sample sequenced in a study of cytomegalovirus exposure and HLA in healthy donors. The PCR ran on 60 Vbeta and 13 Jbeta primers. Here immunoSEQ multiplex PCR was the method, and the copy in TCRdb shows in-frame clones only, minus some. The data contain about 240,000 clones, 82% of them singletons. The sequencing input was PBMCs. The receptor source for this set is a woman in her 40s in good health and CMV-seropositive.

This clone has just one count. The chain has TRBV29-1 and TRBJ1-2, with 7 bases matching TRBD1. Germline CDR1 SQVTM, CDR2 ANQGSEA. This CDR3 has 14 residues. The ends lost 6 bases at V and 2 bases at J; junction bases unmatched: 9. CDR3: CSVTRQGPNYGYTF. The CDR3 region has the DNA TGCAGCGTGACAAGACAGGGCCCCAACTATGGCTACACCTTC.

The chain combines TRBV2 with TRBJ1-2, with 7 bases that match TRBD1. J lost 4 bases, V lost 2 bases, and 7 bases had no gene match. CDR3 size: 15 residues. The germline V gene encodes CDR1 SNHLY and CDR2 FYNNEI. The CDR3 DNA is TGTGCCAGCAGTGAATCGTCCAGGGGGATCTATGGCTACACCTTC. Protein: CASSESSRGIYGYTF. Filled out from reference TRBV2 and TRBJ1-2, the complete variable domain reads EPEVTQTPSHQVTQMGQEVILRCVPISNHLYFYWYRQILGQKVEFLVSFYNNEISEKSEIFDDQFSVERPDGSNFTLKIRSTKLEDSAMYFCASSESSRGIYGYTFGSGTRLTVV.

The rearrangement links TRBV5-8 to TRBJ1-1, with a possible D match to TRBD1 (5 bases). The CDR3 loop spans 12 amino acids. Trimming cost V 4 bases and J 4 bases, with 8 bases left between them. Germline CDR1 and CDR2: SGHTS and YDEGEE. The CDR3 region has the DNA TGTGCCAGCAGCCCGGGGGGCACTGAAGCTTTCTTT. Its protein is CASSPGGTEAFF.

The chain carries TRBV9 and TRBJ2-7, with D hard to call. This CDR3 contains 15 residues. Trimming removed 0 bases from V and 2 bases from J, with 12 bases in between. Germline V lookup: CDR1 SGDLS, CDR2 YYNGEE. CDR3 nucleotide sequence: TGTGCCAGCAGCGTAGCGTCTTCGCCAGCCTACGAGCAGTACTTC. This encodes CASSVASSPAYEQYF.

The chain carries TRBV29-1 and TRBJ1-2; unclear D gene. Germline lookup yields CDR1 SQVTM and CDR2 ANQGSEA. Trimming took off 0 bases at V and 0 bases at J, with 14 bases between the two ends. CDR3 length: 16 residues. CDR3 loop: CSVEDLVKSTNYGYTF. The CDR3 bases are TGCAGCGTTGAAGATCTCGTAAAATCTACTAACTATGGCTACACCTTC.

The V call is TRBV5-1, the J call TRBJ1-6; D unresolved. The length of the CDR3 is 12 residues. The V end was cut by 3 bases, the J end by 5 bases, with 3 bases between. The germline gives CDR1 SGHRS, CDR2 YFSETQ. The CDR3 sequence is CASSYNNSPLHF. For the CDR3, the DNA is TGCGCCAGCAGCTACAATAATTCACCCCTCCACTTT.

The J gene is TRBJ2-5, the V gene TRBV27, with 11 bases lining up with TRBD2. V lost 5 bases to trimming and J lost 4 bases; unmatched junction nucleotides: 9. This CDR3 comprises 16 residues. Germline CDR1 MNHEY, CDR2 SMNVEV (reference sequence). CDR3: CASSLTYGLAGETQYF. CDR3 sequence (DNA): TGTGCCAGCAGTCTTACCTATGGACTAGCGGGAGAGACCCAGTACTTC.

V is TRBV7-9 and J is TRBJ2-1; TRBD1 matches 7 bases. CDR1 SEHNR and CDR2 FQNEAQ come from the germline V gene (reference sequence). The CDR3 has 14 amino acids. The V and J ends lost 6 bases and 9 bases, in that order; junction bases with no gene match: 11. The CDR3 coding sequence is TGTGCCAGCAGTAAAACAGGGGTGAACGGTGAGCAGTTCTTC. Translated: CASSKTGVNGEQFF.

This rearrangement joins TRBV2 to TRBJ2-7; TRBD2 matches at 7 bases. V lost 5 bases and J lost 0; bases outside the gene matches: 10. The CDR3 is 16 amino acids. The germline CDR1 and CDR2 sequences are SNHLY and FYNNEI. This CDR3 reads CASSRRLAGASYEQYF. DNA for the CDR3: TGTGCCAGCAGTAGGAGGTTAGCGGGCGCCTCCTACGAGCAGTACTTC. Supplemented by reference TRBV2 and TRBJ2-7, the full variable domain reads EPEVTQTPSHQVTQMGQEVILRCVPISNHLYFYWYRQILGQKVEFLVSFYNNEISEKSEIFDDQFSVERPDGSNFTLKIRSTKLEDSAMYFCASSRRLAGASYEQYFGPGTRLTVT.

V and J are TRBV21-1 and TRBJ1-6. TRBV21-1 is noted as a pseudogene. The CDR3 has 15 residues. The CDR3 spells CASSKSGGINSPLHF. In DNA form, the CDR3 reads TGTGCCAGCAGCAAGAGCGGAGGAATTAATTCACCCCTCCACTTT.

The rearrangement links TRBV7-9 to TRBJ1-1; weak D call: TRBD1 (6 bases). The CDR3 consists of 15 residues. With 4 bases removed from V and 1 base from J, the gap between germline ends came to 13 bases. Germline V lookup: CDR1 SEHNR, CDR2 FQNEAQ (reference sequence). As DNA, the CDR3 is TGTGCCAGCAGCTCGCGCTGGACAGAGAACACTGAAGCTTTCTTT. Protein product: CASSSRWTENTEAFF.

V gene TRBV9 combines with J gene TRBJ1-3, with D perhaps TRBD1 (6 bases). V shed 0 bases and J shed 1 base, with 14 bases lying between them. CDR3 length: 17 amino acids. The germline V gene encodes CDR1 SGDLS and CDR2 YYNGEE. CDR3: CASSVAGGAGSGNTIYF. The CDR3 DNA reads TGTGCCAGCAGCGTAGCGGGGGGGGCAGGATCTGGAAACACCATATATTTT.

The chain uses TRBV9 and TRBJ1-1; D is unclear. Trimming removed 0 bases at V and 5 bases at J, with 8 bases between. The CDR3 spans 13 residues. Germline loops: CDR1 SGDLS, CDR2 YYNGEE. The CDR3: CASSVERETEAFF. CDR3 nucleotides: TGTGCCAGCAGCGTAGAGAGGGAGACTGAAGCTTTCTTT.

The chain recombines TRBV29-1 with TRBJ2-6; D ambiguous. CDR3 length: 13 residues. V was clipped by 0 bases and J by 5 bases, with 5 bases between them. Germline V gene sequence: CDR1 SQVTM, CDR2 ANQGSEA. In DNA form, the CDR3 reads TGCAGCGTTGAAGAATCCAGGGCCAACGTCCTGACTTTC. The encoded protein is CSVEESRANVLTF.

The V and J genes are TRBV10-3 and TRBJ2-2; TRBD1 is a possible D gene (6 bases). V was trimmed by 10 bases and J by 0 bases, leaving 15 bases between them. The V gene's germline CDR1 is ENHRY and CDR2 SYGVKD. There are 15 residues in the CDR3. For the CDR3, the DNA is TGTGCCACTCGCTTCAGGGGAACGAACACCGGGGAGCTGTTTTTT. Encoded protein: CATRFRGTNTGELFF.

V usage is TRBV7-2 and J usage is TRBJ2-7; perhaps TRBD1 as D (5 bases). From germline, CDR1 is SGHTA and CDR2 FQGNSA. Trimming took 5 bases from V and 7 from J, leaving 9 bases between them. CDR3 length: 11 amino acids. The CDR3 DNA reads as TGTGCCAGCAGCAGGGGCAAGGAGCAGTACTTC. Protein sequence: CASSRGKEQYF.

V and J are TRBV7-2 and TRBJ2-1, with 12 bases aligning to TRBD2. The CDR3 length is 15 residues. Looked up from germline, CDR1 is SGHTA and CDR2 is FQGNSA. The J segment lost 7 bases and the V segment lost 4 bases, leaving 5 bases of the junction unmatched. CDR3 region: CASSYRTSGKNEQFF. DNA for the CDR3: TGTGCCAGCAGCTACCGGACTAGCGGGAAGAATGAGCAGTTCTTC.

The chain has TRBV7-6 and TRBJ1-6; perhaps TRBD1 as D (6 bases). The CDR3 sequence is 15 residues long. The V gene lost 1 base and the J gene lost 4 bases, with 8 bases spanning the gap. Germline CDR1 SGHVS, CDR2 FNYEAQ. As DNA, the CDR3 is TGTGCCAGCAGCTTAGGACAGGCGTATAATTCACCCCTCCACTTT. Protein sequence: CASSLGQAYNSPLHF.

The chain uses TRBV11-2 and TRBJ2-5; D gene ambiguous. This CDR3 has 14 residues. Germline V lookup: CDR1 SGHAT, CDR2 FQNNGV. Trimming stripped 5 bases from V and 2 bases from J, with 12 bases between. For the CDR3, the DNA is TGTGCCAGCAGCCAAAGTCTCGGGCAAGAGACCCAGTACTTC. It is translated as CASSQSLGQETQYF. Full variable domain (outside the CDR3, taken from reference TRBV11-2 and TRBJ2-5): EAGVAQSPRYKIIEKRQSVAFWCNPISGHATLYWYQQILGQGPKLLIQFQNNGVVDDSQLPKDRFSAERLKGVDSTLKIQPAKLEDSAVYLCASSQSLGQETQYFGPGTRLLVL.

V and J are TRBV9 and TRBJ2-5; 9 nucleotides align to TRBD2. Per germline, CDR1 SGDLS and CDR2 YYNGEE. This CDR3 contains 16 residues. The J segment lost 4 bases and the V segment lost 0 bases, leaving 7 bases of the junction unmatched. The CDR3 DNA reads as TGTGCCAGCAGCGTAGGGGTTAGCGGGAGTGCAGAGACCCAGTACTTC. Amino acid sequence: CASSVGVSGSAETQYF.

V and J are TRBV29-1 and TRBJ2-7; unclear D gene. Germline values: CDR1 SQVTM, CDR2 ANQGSEA. The CDR3 covers 13 residues. Trimming cost V 1 base and J 3 bases, with 10 bases left between them. Here the CDR3 DNA reads TGCAGCGTTGAAGTGGGCAACAACTACGAGCAGTACTTC. Encoded protein: CSVEVGNNYEQYF.